These 5 T cell receptor beta chains came from one sample sequenced in a study of blood T cell repertoires in COVID-19. Assay: immunoSEQ multiplex PCR; the TCRdb copy retains only in-frame clones and omits some. The sample lists 110,000 to 150,000 clones, around 87% occurring once. Sequencing input: peripheral blood. The receptor set was obtained from a woman aged 55-69 years with active COVID-19.

The gene calls are TRBV4-3 and TRBJ1-2, with 7 nucleotides matching TRBD1. The germline V gene encodes CDR1 LGHNA and CDR2 YSLEER. J gave up 7 bases and V 1 base, and 9 bases lay outside the gene matches. The CDR3 has 15 amino acids. CDR3 amino acids: CASSQVGGDIGGYTF. In DNA form, the CDR3 reads TGCGCCAGCAGCCAAGTAGGGGGCGACATCGGTGGCTACACCTTC.

The chain couples TRBV28 to TRBJ1-5, with 9 bases fitting TRBD1. This CDR3 region has 14 residues. J was trimmed by 7 bases and V by 6 bases; bases with no gene match: 7. Germline V lookup: CDR1 MDHEN, CDR2 SYDVKM. The CDR3 loop is CASSPGQGSQPQHF. The CDR3 DNA sequence: TGTGCCAGCAGCCCCGGACAGGGGAGCCAGCCCCAGCATTTT.

This clone was seen a few times. This sequence joins TRBV6-2 or TRBV6-3 and TRBJ2-7; D gene ambiguous. This CDR3 spans 11 amino acids. Germline V CDR1 and CDR2: MNHEY, SVGEGT. Trimming removed 2 bases from V and 5 bases from J, with 4 bases in between. The CDR3 loop reads CASSYGHEQYF. The CDR3 nucleotides read TGTGCCAGCAGTTACGGCCACGAGCAGTACTTC.

The rearrangement uses TRBV4-3 and TRBJ1-1; a possible D gene is TRBD1 (5 bases). The CDR3 is 15 amino acids. The V end lost 0 bases, the J end lost 0 bases, and 8 bases lay between the germline ends. Germline CDR1 and CDR2: LGHNA and YSLEER. This chain's CDR3 is CASSQERGMNTEAFF. Here the CDR3 DNA reads TGCGCCAGCAGCCAAGAGCGGGGGATGAACACTGAAGCTTTCTTT.

The V call is TRBV4-1, the J call TRBJ2-3; TRBD2 matches 8 bases. Germline lookup yields CDR1 MGHRA and CDR2 YSYEKL. The CDR3 loop spans 17 amino acids. The V gene end was trimmed by 4 bases and the J gene end by 0 bases; junction bases not matched to a gene: 9. Here the CDR3 DNA reads TGCGCCAGCAGCCGGACCGGATCTAGCGGGAGCACAGATACGCAGTATTTT. This translates into CASSRTGSSGSTDTQYF.